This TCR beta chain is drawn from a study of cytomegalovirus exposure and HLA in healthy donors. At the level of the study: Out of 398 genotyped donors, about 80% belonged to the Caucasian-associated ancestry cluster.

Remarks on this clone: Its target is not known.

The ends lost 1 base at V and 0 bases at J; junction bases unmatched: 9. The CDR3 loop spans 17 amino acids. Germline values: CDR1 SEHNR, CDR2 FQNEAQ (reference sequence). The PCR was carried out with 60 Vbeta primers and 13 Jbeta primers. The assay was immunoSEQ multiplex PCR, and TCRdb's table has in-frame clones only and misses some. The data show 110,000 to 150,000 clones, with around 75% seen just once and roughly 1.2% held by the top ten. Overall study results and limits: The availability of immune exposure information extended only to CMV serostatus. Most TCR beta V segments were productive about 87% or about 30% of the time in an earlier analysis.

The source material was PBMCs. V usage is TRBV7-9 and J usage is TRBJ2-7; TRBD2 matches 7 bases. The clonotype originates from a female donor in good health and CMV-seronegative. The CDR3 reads CASSLDPVGDYSYEQYF. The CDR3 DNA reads TGTGCCAGCAGCTTAGACCCGGTAGGGGACTACTCCTACGAGCAGTACTTC.